Following are 10 T cell receptor beta chains from one sample sequenced in a study of blood T cell repertoires in COVID-19 (TCRdb year 2020). Library preparation used the immunoSEQ multiplex PCR assay. TCRdb mirrors the immuneACCESS table, restricted to in-frame sequences. Some clones are absent from its copies; in checked studies, under half trace to an unresolved V gene, and the reason for the others is unknown. This sample lists over 55,000 clones; over 80% were detected once. The top ten constitute roughly 13% of the sample. Sequenced sample: peripheral blood. The receptors shown here come from a woman over 75 with acute or convalescent COVID-19.

V gene TRBV27 combines with J gene TRBJ1-2; 8 bases line up with TRBD1. The CDR3 has 13 residues. Losses at the gene ends were 4 bases for V and 8 bases for J; bases not matched to a gene: 6. Germline V gives CDR1 MNHEY, CDR2 SMNVEV (reference sequence). The CDR3: CASSSDRGRGYTF. The CDR3 nucleotides are TGTGCCAGCAGTTCCGACAGGGGTCGGGGCTACACCTTC.

This chain links TRBV9 with TRBJ2-1; 10 positions match TRBD2. The CDR3 has 15 residues. The junction had 5 bases not matched to a gene; V was cut back by 3 bases and J by 5 bases. The V gene's germline CDR1 is SGDLS and CDR2 YYNGEE. The DNA of the CDR3 is TGTGCCAGCAGCGAGGGACTAGCGCCAAACAATGAGCAGTTCTTC. Translation: CASSEGLAPNNEQFF.

This chain links TRBV6-2 or TRBV6-3 with TRBJ2-5, with TRBD1 matching 7 bases. The CDR3 spans 15 residues. V shed 2 bases, J shed 3 bases, and the junction held 6 bases outside the gene matches. Germline V gene data show CDR1 as MNHEY and CDR2 as SVGEGT. CDR3 in amino acids: CASSYQTGKEETQYF. Written as DNA, the CDR3 is TGTGCCAGCAGTTACCAGACAGGGAAAGAAGAGACCCAGTACTTC.

V usage is TRBV7-8 and J usage is TRBJ2-6; D is perhaps TRBD1 (6 bases). This CDR3 has 15 residues. V lost 3 bases and J lost 4, with 10 bases in between. The germline CDR1 and CDR2 sequences are SGHVS and FQNEAQ. The CDR3 reads CASSLDSSGANVLTF. CDR3 bases: TGTGCCAGCAGCTTGGACAGTTCAGGGGCCAACGTCCTGACTTTC.

This rearrangement joins TRBV15 to TRBJ1-2; a possible D gene is TRBD1 (6 bases). The V gene lost 1 base and the J gene lost 4 bases, with 19 bases spanning the gap. Germline CDR1 and CDR2: LNHNV and YYDKDF (reference sequence). The CDR3 loop spans 17 amino acids. The CDR3 DNA follows: TGTGCCACCAGCAGAGGGGGCGGCAGGGGAGTTTCCTATGGCTACACCTTC. Amino acids: CATSRGGGRGVSYGYTF.

This clone was recorded once. The V and J genes are TRBV6-2 or TRBV6-3 and TRBJ2-3; D not resolved. V lost 2 bases and J 5 bases, leaving 17 bases between the germline ends. Germline loops: CDR1 MNHEY, CDR2 SVGEGT. CDR3 length: 16 residues. As DNA, the CDR3 is TGTGCCAGCAGTTACGTTGTTCCGGGTTTGGGAGATACGCAGTATTTT. It codes for CASSYVVPGLGDTQYF.

The chain recombines TRBV7-9 with TRBJ2-3; 10 bases are shared with TRBD2. The CDR3 sequence is 15 residues long. Trimming took 4 bases from V and 2 from J; bases not matched to a gene: 3. Germline values: CDR1 SEHNR, CDR2 FQNEAQ (reference sequence). The CDR3 here is CASSWGTSDTDTQYF. The CDR3, as DNA: TGTGCCAGCAGCTGGGGGACTAGCGACACAGATACGCAGTATTTT.

This chain connects TRBV6-5 to TRBJ2-7; possible D gene TRBD2, 6 bases. V was shortened by 5 bases and J by 1 base, with 12 bases between the two germline ends. CDR3 length equals 14 residues. Germline CDR1 is MNHEY and CDR2 is SVGAGI. The CDR3 nucleotides read TGTGCCAGCAGTACGGCCGGGACTTCCTACGAGCAGTACTTC. This translates into CASSTAGTSYEQYF.

The chain combines TRBV28 with TRBJ1-2, with D possibly TRBD1 on 5 matching bases. The CDR3 runs to 11 residues. Trimming shortened V by 6 bases and J by 6 bases, and 8 bases separated the two germline ends. Per germline, CDR1 MDHEN and CDR2 SYDVKM. For the CDR3, the DNA is TGTGCCAGCAGACAGGTGGATGGCTACACCTTC. Translated: CASRQVDGYTF.

This clone was seen only once. V usage is TRBV5-3 and J usage is TRBJ2-4; TRBD1 matches 7 bases. TRBV5-3 is an ORF for which the function is uncertain. V shed 2 bases, J shed 4 bases, and the junction held 3 bases outside the gene matches. The CDR3 is 14 residues long. The CDR3 DNA reads as TGTGCCAGAAGCTTCAGGGGACAGAAAAACATTCAGTACTTC. It translates to CARSFRGQKNIQYF.